This T cell receptor beta chain emerged from a study of identical twins. The CDR3 totals 14 residues. Germline V gene lookup returns CDR1 SGDLS and CDR2 YYNGEE. Trimming removed 0 bases at V and 7 bases at J, with 11 bases between. Study results and limitations: A cross-sectional statistical analysis, not follow-up of the same donors, supported the conclusions. Beta clonotypes that were abundant in cord blood contained fewer insertions, a pattern absent from memory repertoires. Recombination models fit unrelated individuals' TCR alpha sharing but underestimated twins'.

A universal primer site arose from template switching, and cDNA bore unique molecular identifiers. TCRdb redid the calling of the 5' RACE reads with MiXCR, one entry per CDR3 protein. The data contain 1.5 million to 2 million distinct CDR3 sequences, roughly 35% of them singletons. This clonotype was counted between two and nine times. Its matching antigen is unknown. The source of this sequence is a newborn girl in good health. V usage is TRBV9 and J usage is TRBJ2-1; possible D gene TRBD2, 5 bases. The sample consisted of cord blood. The CDR3 nucleotides read TGTGCCAGCAGCGTAGGACGTAGCGCGAATGAGCAGTTCTTC. Amino acid sequence: CASSVGRSANEQFF.